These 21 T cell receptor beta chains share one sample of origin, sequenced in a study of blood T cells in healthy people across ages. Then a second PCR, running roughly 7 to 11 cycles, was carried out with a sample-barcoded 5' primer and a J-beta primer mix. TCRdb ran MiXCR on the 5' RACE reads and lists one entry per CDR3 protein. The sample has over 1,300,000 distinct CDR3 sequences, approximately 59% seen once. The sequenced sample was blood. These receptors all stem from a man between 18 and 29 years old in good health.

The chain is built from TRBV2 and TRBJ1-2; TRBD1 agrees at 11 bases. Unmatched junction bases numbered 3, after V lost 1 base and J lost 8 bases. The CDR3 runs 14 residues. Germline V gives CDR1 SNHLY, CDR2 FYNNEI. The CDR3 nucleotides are TGTGCCAGCAGTGAAGAAAGGACAGGGGGCGGCTACACCTTC. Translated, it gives CASSEERTGGGYTF.

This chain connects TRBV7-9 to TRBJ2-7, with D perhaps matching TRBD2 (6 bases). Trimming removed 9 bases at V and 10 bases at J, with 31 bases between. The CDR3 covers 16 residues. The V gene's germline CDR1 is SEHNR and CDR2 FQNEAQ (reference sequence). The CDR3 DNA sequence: TGTGCCAGTATACCAATCGGCAAGGGAAATTGGGAGGCCCAGTACTTC. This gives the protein CASIPIGKGNWEAQYF.

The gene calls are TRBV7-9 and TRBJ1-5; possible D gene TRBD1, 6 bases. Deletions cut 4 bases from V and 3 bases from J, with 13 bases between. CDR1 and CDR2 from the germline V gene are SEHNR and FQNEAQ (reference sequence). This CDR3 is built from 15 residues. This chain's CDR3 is CASSSRGVDNQPQHF. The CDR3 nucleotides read TGTGCCAGCAGCTCAAGGGGGGTGGACAATCAGCCCCAGCATTTT.

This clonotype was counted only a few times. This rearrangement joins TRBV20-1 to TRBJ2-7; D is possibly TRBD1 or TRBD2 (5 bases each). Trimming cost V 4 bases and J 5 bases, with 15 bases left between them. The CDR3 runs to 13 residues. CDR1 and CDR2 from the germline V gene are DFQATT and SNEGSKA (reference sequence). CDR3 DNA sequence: TGCAGTGCTACCGGAGGCCCAGGGAACGAGCAGTACTTC. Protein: CSATGGPGNEQYF.

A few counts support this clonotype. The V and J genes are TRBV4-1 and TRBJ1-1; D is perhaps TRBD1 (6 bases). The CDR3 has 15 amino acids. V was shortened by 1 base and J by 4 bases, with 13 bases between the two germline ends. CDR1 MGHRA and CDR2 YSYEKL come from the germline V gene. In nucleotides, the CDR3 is TGCGCCAGCAGCCAAGGACAGGACACTTTCACTGAAGCTTTCTTT. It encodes CASSQGQDTFTEAFF.

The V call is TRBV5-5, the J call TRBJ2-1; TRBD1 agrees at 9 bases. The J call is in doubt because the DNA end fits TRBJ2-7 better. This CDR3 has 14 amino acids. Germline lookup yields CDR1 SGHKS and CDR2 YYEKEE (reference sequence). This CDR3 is CASSLGTGWNEQYF. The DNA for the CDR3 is TGTGCCAGCAGCTTAGGGACAGGGTGGAATGAGCAGTACTTC.

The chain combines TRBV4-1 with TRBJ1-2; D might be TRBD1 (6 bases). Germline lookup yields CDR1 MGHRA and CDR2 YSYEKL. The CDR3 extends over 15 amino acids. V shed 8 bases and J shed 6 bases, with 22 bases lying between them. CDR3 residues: CASEDQGGLNNGYTF. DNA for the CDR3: TGCGCCAGCGAAGACCAAGGGGGGCTCAATAATGGCTACACCTTC.

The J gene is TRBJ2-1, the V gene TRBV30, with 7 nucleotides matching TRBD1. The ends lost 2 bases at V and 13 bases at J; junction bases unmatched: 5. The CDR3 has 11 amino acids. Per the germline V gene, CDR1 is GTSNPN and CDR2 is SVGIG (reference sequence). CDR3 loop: CAWSPRDSQFF. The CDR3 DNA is TGTGCCTGGAGTCCCCGGGACAGCCAGTTCTTC.

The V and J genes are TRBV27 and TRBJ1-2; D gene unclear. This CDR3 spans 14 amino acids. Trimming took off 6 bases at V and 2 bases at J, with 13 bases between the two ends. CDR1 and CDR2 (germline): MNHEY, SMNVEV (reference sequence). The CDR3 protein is CASRSIGGNYGYTF. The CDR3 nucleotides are TGTGCCAGCAGGAGCATTGGCGGGAACTATGGCTACACCTTC.

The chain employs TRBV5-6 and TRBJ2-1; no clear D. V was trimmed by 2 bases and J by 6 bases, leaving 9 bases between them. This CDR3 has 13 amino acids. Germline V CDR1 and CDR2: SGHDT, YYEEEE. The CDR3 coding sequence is TGTGCCAGCAGCTTCATGGGTTGCAATGAGCAGTTCTTC. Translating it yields CASSFMGCNEQFF.

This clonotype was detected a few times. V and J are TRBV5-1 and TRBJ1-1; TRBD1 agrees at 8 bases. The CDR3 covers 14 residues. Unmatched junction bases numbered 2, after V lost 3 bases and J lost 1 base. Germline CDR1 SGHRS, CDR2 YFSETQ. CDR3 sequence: CASSSRGQNTEAFF. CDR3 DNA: TGCGCCAGCAGCTCCAGGGGGCAGAACACTGAAGCTTTCTTT.

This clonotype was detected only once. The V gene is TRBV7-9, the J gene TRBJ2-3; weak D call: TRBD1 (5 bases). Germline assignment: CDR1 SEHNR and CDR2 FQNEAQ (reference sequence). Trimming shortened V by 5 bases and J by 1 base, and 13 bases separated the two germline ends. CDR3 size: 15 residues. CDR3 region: CASSKLTGRTDTQYF. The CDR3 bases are TGTGCCAGCAGCAAACTAACAGGACGCACAGATACGCAGTATTTT.

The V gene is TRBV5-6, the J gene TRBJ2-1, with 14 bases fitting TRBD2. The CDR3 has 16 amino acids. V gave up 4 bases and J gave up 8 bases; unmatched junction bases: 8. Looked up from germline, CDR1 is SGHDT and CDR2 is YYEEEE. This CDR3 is CASSDLSGLAGDEQFF. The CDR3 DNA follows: TGTGCCAGCAGCGATTTATCGGGACTAGCGGGAGATGAGCAGTTCTTC.

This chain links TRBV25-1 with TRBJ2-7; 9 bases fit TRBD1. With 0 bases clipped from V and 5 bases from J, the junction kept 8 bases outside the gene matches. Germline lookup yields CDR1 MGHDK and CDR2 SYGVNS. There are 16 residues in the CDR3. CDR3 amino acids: CASSEYTSRDRDEQYF. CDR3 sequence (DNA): TGTGCCAGCAGTGAATACACGTCCCGGGACAGGGACGAGCAGTACTTC.

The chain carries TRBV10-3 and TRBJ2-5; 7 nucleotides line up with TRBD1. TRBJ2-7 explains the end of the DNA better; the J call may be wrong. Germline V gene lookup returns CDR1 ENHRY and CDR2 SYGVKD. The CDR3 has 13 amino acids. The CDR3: CAISPRDSHEQYF. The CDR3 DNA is TGTGCCATCAGTCCTCGGGACAGCCACGAGCAGTACTTC.

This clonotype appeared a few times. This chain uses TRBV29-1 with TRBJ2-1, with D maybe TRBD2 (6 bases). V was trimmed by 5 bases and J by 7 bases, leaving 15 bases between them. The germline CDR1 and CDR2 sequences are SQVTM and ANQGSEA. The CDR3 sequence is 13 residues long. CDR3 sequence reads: CSVPREVWNEQFF. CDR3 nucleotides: TGCAGCGTTCCCAGGGAGGTTTGGAATGAGCAGTTCTTC.

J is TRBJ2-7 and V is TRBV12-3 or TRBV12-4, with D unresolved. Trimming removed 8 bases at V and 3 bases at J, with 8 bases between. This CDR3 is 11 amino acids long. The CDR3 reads CASRVNYEQYF. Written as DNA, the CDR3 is TGTGCCAGCCGGGTCAACTACGAGCAGTACTTC.

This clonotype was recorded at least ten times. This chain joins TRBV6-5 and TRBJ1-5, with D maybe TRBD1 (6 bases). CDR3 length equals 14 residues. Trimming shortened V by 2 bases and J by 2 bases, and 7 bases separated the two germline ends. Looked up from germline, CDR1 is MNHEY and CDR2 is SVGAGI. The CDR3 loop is CASSYRGGNQPQHF. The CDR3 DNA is TGTGCCAGCAGTTACAGGGGGGGCAATCAGCCCCAGCATTTT.

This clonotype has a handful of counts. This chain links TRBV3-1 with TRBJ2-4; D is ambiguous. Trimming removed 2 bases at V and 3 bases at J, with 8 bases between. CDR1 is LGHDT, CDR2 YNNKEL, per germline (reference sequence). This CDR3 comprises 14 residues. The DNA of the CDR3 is TGTGCCAGCAGCCAAAAGGCCGACAAAAACATTCAGTACTTC. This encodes CASSQKADKNIQYF.

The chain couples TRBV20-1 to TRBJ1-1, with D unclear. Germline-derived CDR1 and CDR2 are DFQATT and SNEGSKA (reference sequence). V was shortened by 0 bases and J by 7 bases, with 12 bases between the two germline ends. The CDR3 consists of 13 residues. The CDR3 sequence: CSARDGRWGEAFF. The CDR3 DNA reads TGCAGTGCTAGAGATGGCAGATGGGGTGAAGCTTTCTTT.

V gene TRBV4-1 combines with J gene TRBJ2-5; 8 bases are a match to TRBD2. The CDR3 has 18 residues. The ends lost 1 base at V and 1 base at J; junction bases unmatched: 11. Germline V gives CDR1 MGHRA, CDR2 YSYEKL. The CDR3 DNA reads TGCGCCAGCAGCCAAGCGGGACTAGGTGGTCTTGGCCAAGAGACCCAGTACTTC. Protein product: CASSQAGLGGLGQETQYF.